A selection of T cell receptor beta chains follows, all from one sample in a study of T-cell reconstitution after alpha-beta-depleted transplantation in children. One entry per CDR3 protein results from TCRdb running MiXCR on the PCR reads. The sample holds some 590,000 distinct CDR3 sequences; 10% are singletons and the top ten take less than 5%. Material: PBMCs from the stem cell graft donor, obtained from the stem cell graft. The source of these receptors is a human donor who donated a stem cell graft to a child with acute myeloid leukemia. The CDR3 runs from the conserved cysteine through the conserved F or W. Fields, in order: D gene, clone size, J gene, V gene, CDR3 protein, CDR3 DNA. The D gene is left open where the match is weak. Clone size is shown for a subset of rows, as once, few, many or a class of expanded clone.

TRBD1 few TRBJ2-5 TRBV27 CASSQNQGAPLETQYF TGTGCCAGCAGTCAAAATCAGGGGGCGCCGTTAGAGACCCAGTACTTC
NA NA TRBJ1-4 TRBV7-9 CASSLIPSTGVNEKLFF TGTGCCAGCAGCTTAATCCCTTCGACAGGCGTGAATGAAAAACTGTTTTTT
NA many TRBJ2-7 TRBV7-9 CASSLVLSSYEQYF TGTGCCAGCAGCCTCGTCCTAAGCTCCTACGAGCAGTACTTC
TRBD1 many TRBJ2-2 TRBV27 CASSSGQGSSGGELFF TGTGCCAGCAGTTCCGGACAGGGGTCGTCCGGCGGGGAGCTGTTTTTT
NA many TRBJ2-5 TRBV5-4 CASTSSLERVKETQYF TGTGCCAGCACCTCTTCGCTTGAGAGGGTGAAAGAGACCCAGTACTTC
NA few TRBJ1-4 TRBV3-1 CASSQVPGGEKLFF TGTGCCAGCAGCCAGGTTCCAGGCGGGGAAAAACTGTTTTTT
NA NA TRBJ2-7 TRBV20-1 CSARARHVSYEQYF TGCAGTGCTAGAGCACGCCACGTCTCCTACGAGCAGTACTTC
NA many TRBJ1-1 TRBV29-1 CSVGRGNTEAFF TGCAGCGTTGGAAGAGGGAACACTGAAGCTTTCTTT
NA NA TRBJ2-3 TRBV29-1 CSAVYGADTQYF TGCAGCGCTGTCTATGGTGCAGATACGCAGTATTTT
TRBD1 few TRBJ1-5 TRBV12-3/TRBV12-4 CASSWGQINQPQHF TGTGCCAGCAGTTGGGGACAGATCAATCAGCCCCAGCATTTT
TRBD2 NA TRBJ2-3 TRBV4-3 CASSQEPQGGGRDTQYF TGCGCCAGCAGCCAAGAACCCCAAGGCGGGGGGAGGGATACGCAGTATTTT
TRBD1 many TRBJ2-3 TRBV20-1 CSASQQGMGTDTQYF TGCAGTGCTAGTCAACAGGGGATGGGCACAGATACGCAGTATTTT
NA many TRBJ1-5 TRBV2 CASSEDATGRQPQHF TGTGCCAGCAGTGAAGATGCAACAGGGCGGCAGCCCCAGCATTTT
NA NA TRBJ1-1 TRBV29-1 CSVVLGGLEAFF TGCAGCGTGGTATTAGGGGGGCTTGAAGCTTTCTTT
TRBD2 few TRBJ2-1 TRBV11-2 CASRSIAGGGNNEQFF TGTGCCAGCAGGTCGATAGCGGGAGGGGGGAACAATGAGCAGTTCTTC
TRBD2 many TRBJ2-7 TRBV7-2 CASSLATGGPNEQYF TGTGCCAGCAGCTTAGCCACGGGAGGGCCCAACGAGCAGTACTTC
TRBD2 many TRBJ2-1 TRBV20-1 CSAIMIAGGAVF TGCAGTGCCATCATGATAGCGGGAGGGGCCGTCTTC
TRBD1 many TRBJ2-5 TRBV5-1 CASSSGQGGAQYF TGCGCCAGCAGCTCGGGACAGGGAGGGGCCCAGTACTTC
NA NA TRBJ2-4 TRBV12-3/TRBV12-4 CASSLGTALAKNIQYF TGTGCCAGCAGTTTAGGAACAGCACTAGCCAAAAACATTCAGTACTTC
NA NA TRBJ2-1 TRBV20-1 CSAYRGLARDNEQFF TGCAGTGCTTACCGGGGGCTTGCACGAGACAATGAGCAGTTCTTC
TRBD1 NA TRBJ1-1 TRBV2 CASRRQGRTEAFF TGTGCCAGCAGGAGACAGGGCAGGACTGAAGCTTTCTTT
TRBD2 many TRBJ2-2 TRBV7-8 CASSSITGGMNTGELFF TGTGCCAGCAGCTCCATCACGGGAGGGATGAACACCGGGGAGCTGTTTTTT
NA NA TRBJ2-3 TRBV7-3 CASSLLGITDTQYF TGTGCCAGCAGCCTCCTTGGGATCACAGATACGCAGTATTTT
TRBD2 NA TRBJ2-4 TRBV20-1 CSARGRTSDDGANIQYF TGCAGTGCTAGAGGCCGGACTAGCGATGATGGGGCAAACATTCAGTACTTC
NA NA TRBJ2-7 TRBV20-1 CSASLREQYF TGCAGTGCTAGTTTGAGGGAGCAGTACTTC
NA NA TRBJ2-3 TRBV6-5 CASSYQRDLKADTQYF TGTGCCAGCAGTTACCAAAGGGATCTTAAGGCAGATACGCAGTATTTT
NA many TRBJ2-6 TRBV11-2 CASSLRTYAVGGANVLTF TGTGCCAGCAGCTTACGGACATACGCTGTTGGTGGGGCCAACGTCCTGACTTTC
NA few TRBJ2-5 TRBV5-1 CASSERPDRGETQYF TGCGCCAGCAGCGAGCGACCTGACCGGGGAGAGACCCAGTACTTC
NA few TRBJ2-7 TRBV28 CASSLRDPVYEQYF TGTGCCAGCAGTCTAAGGGACCCTGTCTACGAGCAGTACTTC
NA many TRBJ2-3 TRBV20-1 CSARSHQGRGTDTQYF TGCAGTGCTAGATCCCACCAGGGGAGGGGCACAGATACGCAGTATTTT
NA few TRBJ2-1 TRBV28 CASSTPAIQSNEQFF TGTGCCAGCAGTACCCCTGCGATCCAGTCGAATGAGCAGTTCTTC
NA NA TRBJ1-2 TRBV20-1 CSAPHAGASGYGYTF TGCAGTGCCCCGCATGCGGGGGCAAGTGGCTATGGCTACACCTTC